Below, 30 T cell receptor beta chains from the same sample are listed, as sequenced in a study of T cell repertoires in cytomegalovirus infection. Using its own MiXCR run on the reads, TCRdb lists one record per CDR3 protein. The data contain approximately 130,000 distinct CDR3 sequences, 7.5% to 9% of them seen just once; the ten biggest clones take up 10%. The source material was PBMCs. The source is a human donor in good health (CMV status not recorded). Some clones in this sample may be carry-over from other donors' samples.

This clonotype has more than one count but fewer than ten. The chain recombines TRBV29-1 with TRBJ1-1; weak D call: TRBD1 (6 bases). Per germline, CDR1 SQVTM and CDR2 ANQGSEA. The CDR3 is 12 amino acids. Trimming left V 7 bases short and J 0 bases short, with 9 bases between. CDR3: CSDRTVNTEAFF. For the CDR3, the DNA is TGCAGCGATCGGACAGTGAACACTGAAGCTTTCTTT.

This clonotype was recorded many times. V usage is TRBV7-8 and J usage is TRBJ1-1; 9 positions agree with TRBD1. Germline-derived CDR1 and CDR2 are SGHVS and FQNEAQ. The CDR3 extends over 15 amino acids. With 1 base clipped from V and 8 bases from J, the junction kept 8 bases outside the gene matches. Here the CDR3 DNA reads TGTGCCAGCAGCTTAGTAGTAGGGACAGGGAGGGAAGCTTTCTTT. It codes for CASSLVVGTGREAFF.

On this clonotype: Mismatch with germline at one junction end may stem from a read error. The rearrangement links TRBV7-6 to TRBJ2-7, with D unresolved. The CDR3 covers 13 residues. Germline lookup yields CDR1 SGHVS and CDR2 FNYEAQ. This CDR3 reads CASSLGLSYEQSF. DNA of the CDR3: TGTGCCAGCAGCTTAGGGCTCTCCTACGAGCAGTCATTC.

This clonotype turned up a few times. V and J are TRBV7-9 and TRBJ2-6; 9 positions match TRBD2. CDR3 size: 17 residues. Germline values: CDR1 SEHNR, CDR2 FQNEAQ (reference sequence). J was trimmed by 3 bases and V by 7 bases; bases with no gene match: 10. DNA of the CDR3: TGTGCCAGCATCAGGGGCGGGGGGGCAGATGGGGCCAACGTCCTGACTTTC. Its protein product is CASIRGGGADGANVLTF.

This clonotype showed up many times. V gene TRBV7-2 combines with J gene TRBJ1-1, with a tentative D call TRBD1 (6 bases). The CDR3 totals 14 residues. The V gene lost 1 base and the J gene lost 7 bases, with 13 bases spanning the gap. Germline V CDR1 and CDR2: SGHTA, FQGNSA. This CDR3 is CASSLGTDRREAFF. The CDR3 DNA sequence: TGTGCCAGCAGCTTAGGGACAGATCGTCGTGAAGCTTTCTTT.

This clonotype has at least ten counts. The CDR3 DNA reads as TGTGCCAGCAGCGACCGGGGAGACTATGGCTACACCTTC. Its protein is CASSDRGDYGYTF. This chain joins TRBV12-3 or TRBV12-4 and TRBJ1-2; D uncertain. This CDR3 has 13 amino acids. The ends were cut back, 6 bases at V and 3 bases at J, with 11 bases in the middle.

This clonotype was observed many times. The rearrangement joins TRBV28 to TRBJ1-1; D remains ambiguous. V was trimmed by 2 bases and J by 2 bases, leaving 6 bases between them. The germline V gene encodes CDR1 MDHEN and CDR2 SYDVKM. The CDR3 has 13 amino acids. CDR3 bases: TGTGCCAGCAGTTTAATAGGTAACACTGAAGCTTTCTTT. It yields the protein CASSLIGNTEAFF.

V and J are TRBV28 and TRBJ1-1; 8 bases agree with TRBD1. From germline, CDR1 is MDHEN and CDR2 SYDVKM. V dropped 7 bases and J dropped 3; count of bases not matched to a gene: 7. This CDR3 is built from 14 residues. The CDR3 DNA reads as TGTGCCAGCACTCCGACAGGGGATCACACTGAAGCTTTCTTT. Protein product: CASTPTGDHTEAFF.

This chain uses TRBV6-5 with TRBJ2-1; D is unclear. Per the germline V gene, CDR1 is MNHEY and CDR2 is SVGAGI. The CDR3 sequence is 16 residues long. Trimming shortened V by 2 bases and J by 6 bases, and 17 bases separated the two germline ends. CDR3 in DNA: TGTGCCAGCAGTTACGGTGCAGGCCTTAGAAGCAATGAGCAGTTCTTC. This gives the protein CASSYGAGLRSNEQFF.

This clonotype was detected ten times or more. The genes are TRBV19 and TRBJ2-1; 10 positions agree with TRBD2. The CDR3 length is 18 residues. Germline lookup yields CDR1 LNHDA and CDR2 SQIVND (reference sequence). After removal of 2 bases from V and 3 bases from J, the junction contained 10 bases not matched to a gene. The CDR3 DNA is TGTGCCAGTAGTATAAAAGCGGGAGGGACCCCTTTCTACAATGAGCAGTTCTTC. Protein product: CASSIKAGGTPFYNEQFF.

This clonotype has ten or more counts. The chain combines TRBV12-3 or TRBV12-4 with TRBJ2-7; D ambiguous. The germline V and J ends were trimmed by 3 bases and 3 bases, with 6 bases remaining between them. The CDR3 extends over 12 amino acids. Written as DNA, the CDR3 is TGTGCCAGCAGTTTCAACGTCTACGAGCAGTACTTC. This sequence encodes CASSFNVYEQYF.

This clonotype has ten or more counts. This rearrangement joins TRBV6-5 to TRBJ2-3; no clear D. Germline CDR1 reads MNHEY; CDR2 reads SVGAGI. The CDR3 is 16 amino acids. V gave up 0 bases and J gave up 2 bases, with 12 bases separating them. CDR3 coding DNA: TGTGCCAGCAGTTACTCTGAAAGTCAACTCACAGATACGCAGTATTTT. The encoded protein is CASSYSESQLTDTQYF.

This clonotype occurred many times. The chain carries TRBV5-4 and TRBJ2-3; no firm D call. Germline-derived CDR1 and CDR2 are SGHNT and YYREEE (reference sequence). The V and J ends lost 5 bases and 2 bases respectively, with 12 bases between them. The CDR3 has 14 amino acids. CDR3 residues: CASRPDRSTDTQYF. As DNA, the CDR3 is TGTGCCAGCAGACCTGACCGATCCACAGATACGCAGTATTTT. The entire variable domain, with the rest obtained from reference TRBV5-4 and TRBJ2-3, is as follows: ETGVTQSPTHLIKTRGQQVTLRCSSQSGHNTVSWYQQALGQGPQFIFQYYREEENGRGNFPPRFSGLQFPNYSSELNVNALELDDSALYLCASRPDRSTDTQYFGPGTRLTVL.

With regard to this clonotype: One end of the junction varies from germline; a read error may be responsible. This CDR3 is CSSSLGQQYEQYF. Here the CDR3 DNA reads TGTTCCAGCAGTTTAGGCCAGCAGTACGAGCAGTACTTC. The gene calls are TRBV28 and TRBJ2-7; D uncertain. Per germline, CDR1 MDHEN and CDR2 SYDVKM. The CDR3 length is 13 residues.

This chain joins TRBV12-3 or TRBV12-4 and TRBJ1-2; 7 bases map to TRBD1. The CDR3 sequence is 14 residues long. With 5 bases clipped from V and 5 bases from J, the junction kept 8 bases outside the gene matches. In DNA, the CDR3 is TGTGCCAGCAGTCACCCAGACAGGGCGTATGGCTACACCTTC. It yields the protein CASSHPDRAYGYTF.

This clonotype was counted many times. V usage is TRBV19 and J usage is TRBJ2-5; D is uncertain. Trimming removed 3 bases at V and 5 bases at J, with 10 bases between. Per germline, CDR1 LNHDA and CDR2 SQIVND (reference sequence). The CDR3 consists of 13 residues. Here the CDR3 reads CASSMVREETQYF. The CDR3 nucleotides are TGTGCCAGTAGTATGGTACGAGAGGAGACCCAGTACTTC.

This clonotype was counted ten times or more. The chain carries TRBV6-5 and TRBJ1-6; tentative D call: TRBD1 (5 bases). The CDR3 length is 13 residues. In germline, CDR1 is MNHEY, CDR2 SVGAGI. The V and J ends lost 4 bases and 10 bases respectively, with 11 bases between them. CDR3 in amino acids: CASSSREGSPLHF. The CDR3 DNA follows: TGTGCCAGCAGTTCCAGGGAAGGCTCACCCCTCCACTTT.

The chain couples TRBV19 to TRBJ1-5; 7 bases map to TRBD1. Per germline, CDR1 LNHDA and CDR2 SQIVND (reference sequence). The CDR3 runs to 14 residues. Trimming at V came to 9 bases and at J to 0 bases, leaving 5 bases not matched to a gene. Written as DNA, the CDR3 is TGTGCCAGCGGACAGGCGTATAGCAATCAGCCCCAGCATTTT. Translating it yields CASGQAYSNQPQHF.

This clonotype was recorded many times. The V gene is TRBV6-1, the J gene TRBJ2-2; D unresolved. Trimming took 5 bases from V and 7 from J, leaving 11 bases between them. The CDR3 is made up of 13 amino acids. Per the germline V gene, CDR1 is MNHNS and CDR2 is SASEGT. The CDR3 DNA follows: TGTGCCAGCAGTACGAGTTTGGGCGGGGAGCTGTTTTTT. The encoded protein is CASSTSLGGELFF.

The V call is TRBV5-1, the J call TRBJ2-1, with D maybe TRBD2 (5 bases). Germline V gives CDR1 SGHRS, CDR2 YFSETQ. V lost 0 bases and J 4 bases, leaving 8 bases between the germline ends. This CDR3 contains 14 residues. CDR3 sequence reads: CASSLGGEYNEQFF. CDR3 nucleotides: TGCGCCAGCAGCTTGGGGGGAGAGTACAATGAGCAGTTCTTC. Filled out from reference TRBV5-1 and TRBJ2-1, the complete variable domain reads KAGVTQTPRYLIKTRGQQVTLSCSPISGHRSVSWYQQTPGQGLQFLFEYFSETQRNKGNFPGRFSGRQFSNSRSEMNVSTLELGDSALYLCASSLGGEYNEQFFGPGTRLTVL.

In DNA, the CDR3 is TGCAGTGCTAGTCAGGGGGCGTACACTGAAGCTTTCTTT. The encoded protein is CSASQGAYTEAFF. The chain employs TRBV20-1 and TRBJ1-1; TRBD1 matches at 8 bases. There are 13 residues in the CDR3. Germline CDR1 is DFQATT and CDR2 is SNEGSKA (reference sequence). V trimming: 3 bases; J trimming: 3 bases; junction bases outside the gene matches: 3.

There are a few counts of this clonotype. This chain uses TRBV14 with TRBJ2-7; TRBD2 might be the D (5 bases). The CDR3 spans 14 residues. Trimming removed 4 bases from V and 0 bases from J, with 10 bases in between. CDR1 SGHDN and CDR2 FVKESK come from the germline V gene. The CDR3 region has the DNA TGTGCCAGCAGCCGCGACACTAGCTCCTACGAGCAGTACTTC. This translates into CASSRDTSSYEQYF.

Concerning this clonotype itself: A much larger clone differs by one base, so this may be a read error. The gene calls are TRBV27 and TRBJ2-7, with D perhaps matching TRBD2 (5 bases). The length of the CDR3 is 15 residues. Per the germline V gene, CDR1 is MNHEY and CDR2 is SMNVEV (reference sequence). This CDR3 reads CVSSFREGFGYEQYF. CDR3 coding DNA: TGTGTCAGCAGTTTCCGGGAAGGGTTCGGGTACGAGCAGTACTTC.

This clonotype was found many times. The rearrangement uses TRBV5-1 and TRBJ2-7, with 7 bases lining up with TRBD1. CDR1 and CDR2 (germline): SGHRS, YFSETQ. The CDR3 has 15 residues. With V trimmed by 4 bases and J by 2 bases, 9 bases remained unmatched. Written as DNA, the CDR3 is TGCGCCAGCAGCCCCCGACAGGGTGGCGCCTACGAGCAGTACTTC. It translates to CASSPRQGGAYEQYF. The variable domain in full, completed from reference TRBV5-1 and TRBJ2-7, reads KAGVTQTPRYLIKTRGQQVTLSCSPISGHRSVSWYQQTPGQGLQFLFEYFSETQRNKGNFPGRFSGRQFSNSRSEMNVSTLELGDSALYLCASSPRQGGAYEQYFGPGTRLTVT.

The chain recombines TRBV20-1 with TRBJ2-1; D assignment may be TRBD1 or TRBD2 (5 bases each). The CDR3 runs 14 residues. Germline CDR1 and CDR2: DFQATT and SNEGSKA (reference sequence). The germline V and J ends were trimmed by 1 base and 9 bases, with 16 bases remaining between them. The CDR3 region is CSARAPGDRSEQFF. The CDR3 DNA sequence: TGCAGTGCTAGAGCCCCCGGGGACCGGAGTGAGCAGTTCTTC.

The V and J genes are TRBV15 and TRBJ1-5; no reliable D call. Germline-derived CDR1 and CDR2 are LNHNV and YYDKDF (reference sequence). V shed 7 bases and J shed 0 bases, with 13 bases lying between them. The CDR3 length is 15 residues. The CDR3 region is CATNWAGASNQPQHF. The CDR3 nucleotides are TGTGCCACCAATTGGGCAGGAGCTAGCAATCAGCCCCAGCATTTT. The variable domain in full, with the rest retrieved from reference TRBV15 and TRBJ1-5, is DAMVIQNPRYQVTQFGKPVTLSCSQTLNHNVMYWYQQKSSQAPKLLFHYYDKDFNNEADTPDNFQSRRPNTSFCFLDIRSPGLGDTAMYLCATNWAGASNQPQHFGDGTRLSIL.

This clonotype was seen ten or more times. V and J are TRBV28 and TRBJ2-7; D is ambiguous. The germline V gene encodes CDR1 MDHEN and CDR2 SYDVKM. The V end lost 7 bases, the J end lost 1 base, and 17 bases lay between the germline ends. The CDR3 length is 15 residues. The CDR3: CASTASPGVSYEQYF. CDR3 in DNA: TGTGCCAGCACCGCGAGCCCTGGGGTTTCCTACGAGCAGTACTTC.

V and J are TRBV20-1 and TRBJ2-1; 7 bases line up with TRBD1. CDR3 length equals 14 residues. The V gene's germline CDR1 is DFQATT and CDR2 SNEGSKA (reference sequence). V lost 5 bases and J lost 12; bases outside the gene matches: 16. CDR3 protein: CSAPRDSPVTAQFF. CDR3 coding DNA: TGCAGTGCTCCAAGGGACAGTCCTGTGACGGCGCAGTTCTTC.

This clonotype came up many times. This chain joins TRBV19 and TRBJ1-4; D gene uncertain. CDR1 and CDR2 (germline): LNHDA, SQIVND (reference sequence). This CDR3 has 13 amino acids. V was pared by 8 bases and J by 8 bases, with 15 bases between. CDR3 DNA sequence: TGTGCCAGTCGCCTGGATGGAGGAGAAAAACTGTTTTTT. It is translated as CASRLDGGEKLFF.

This clonotype occurred many times. This chain connects TRBV20-1 to TRBJ1-1, with D possibly matching TRBD1 (6 bases). This CDR3 contains 15 residues. Per germline, CDR1 DFQATT and CDR2 SNEGSKA (reference sequence). V was cut by 0 bases and J by 0 bases, with 11 bases left in between. The CDR3 region is CSARDQDRLNTEAFF. The CDR3 DNA follows: TGCAGTGCTAGAGATCAGGACAGATTGAACACTGAAGCTTTCTTT.